This T cell receptor (beta chain) comes out of a study of shared clonotypes between healthy human individuals. DNA at about 200 ng, approximately 30,000 T cell genomes, went into sorted-subset replicate PCRs. Produced via immunoSEQ multiplex PCR; TCRdb's table is partial and in-frame only. The data contain millions of clones, 95% of them singletons. The CDR3 covers 16 residues. Germline V gives CDR1 SGHRS, CDR2 YFSETQ. J gave up 7 bases and V 1 base, and 9 bases lay outside the gene matches. Study findings and constraints: Generation probabilities were higher for clonotypes shared across all four sorted-subset donors than for unshared ones. A small donor pool kept down the genetic and exposure-history diversity that was represented.

Turning to this clone: The target antigen is unknown.

The material sequenced was naive CD4+ T cells sorted from blood. As to subset: CD45RA+ positively selected. The origin of this receptor is a man aged 18-30 years in good health. J is TRBJ2-2 and V is TRBV5-1; 8 bases are a match to TRBD1. CDR3 sequence (DNA): TGCGCCAGCAGCTTGCCCAGGACAGGGCAGTTCGGGGAGCTGTTTTTT. It translates to CASSLPRTGQFGELFF.